A selection of T cell receptor beta chains follows, all from one sample in a study of cytomegalovirus exposure and HLA in healthy donors. Profiling relied on immunoSEQ multiplex PCR, and the TCRdb table lists in-frame clones only, not all of them. The sample has approximately 160,000 clones, 55% to 70% seen once. The sequenced sample consisted of PBMCs. The receptors here all came from a woman aged 40 to 55 in good health and CMV-seropositive. CDR3s include the opening cysteine and the closing phenylalanine or tryptophan. D genes are given only for firm matches. Rows may omit the clone size; those that give it use once, few, many or a size class.

clone size | J gene | CDR3 length | V gene | D gene | CDR3 DNA | CDR3 protein
few | TRBJ2-2 | 17 | TRBV5-1 | TRBD2 | TGCGCCAGCAGCTTGGATGAGCGGGGGTCCTACACCGGGGAGCTGTTTTTT | CASSLDERGSYTGELFF
. | TRBJ1-1 | 14 | TRBV4-3 | . | TGCGCCAGCAGCCAAGTCATGTCGGGGGGCCCGGCTTTCTTT | CASSQVMSGGPAFF
once | TRBJ2-5 | 12 | TRBV5-1 | . | TGCGCCAGCAGCTTTAATGTCGAGACCCAGTACTTC | CASSFNVETQYF
. | TRBJ1-5 | 14 | TRBV28 | . | TGTGCCAGCAGTTCCCCCCTATACGAGCAGCCCCAGCATTTT | CASSSPLYEQPQHF
few | TRBJ2-7 | 15 | TRBV19 | TRBD2 | TGTGCCAGTAGTATAACGCTAGCGGACAACTACGAGCAGTACTTC | CASSITLADNYEQYF
. | TRBJ1-1 | 13 | TRBV5-1 | TRBD1 | TGCGCCAGCAGCTTGGACAGGGGCACTGAAGCTTTCTTT | CASSLDRGTEAFF
few | TRBJ2-1 | 18 | TRBV18 | TRBD2 | TGTGCCAGCTCACCGGGGACTAGCGGGAGGGCACGGTACAATGAGCAGTTCTTC | CASSPGTSGRARYNEQFF
once | TRBJ1-3 | 19 | TRBV27 | . | TGTGCCAGCAGTATCTCGGTGACCCCAGGGGAAAGCTCTGGAAACACCATATATTTT | CASSISVTPGESSGNTIYF
. | TRBJ1-1 | 13 | TRBV28 | . | TGTGTCACAGTTGGACAGACGAACACTGAAGCTTTCTTT | CVTVGQTNTEAFF
. | TRBJ1-3 | 16 | TRBV28 | . | TGTGCCAGCAGTCCCCCCCGGGGAGGACTTAGAAACACCATATATTTT | CASSPPRGGLRNTIYF
few | TRBJ2-7 | 14 | TRBV9 | TRBD1 | TGTGCCAGCAGCGTGGCGGGACAGGGGTCCGAGCAGTACTTC | CASSVAGQGSEQYF
. | TRBJ1-1 | 14 | TRBV4-3 | . | TGCGCCAGCAGCCAACTCCTAGGGGCTAGAGAAGCTTTCTTT | CASSQLLGAREAFF
. | TRBJ1-5 | 15 | TRBV18 | TRBD1 | TGTGCCAGCTCGCCCCGGGACAGGACAACCCAGCCCCAGCATTTT | CASSPRDRTTQPQHF